This record looks at one TCR beta chain sequence and its context. The clone's antigen remains unknown. Relative to the germline gene, one junction end is altered; a read error may explain this. Using the deep immunoSEQ assay, multiplex PCR amplified TCR CDR3 regions from genomic DNA. For each cell subset, the extracted genomic DNA was distributed evenly across all wells of several immunoSEQ 96-well plates, and each plate served as one replicate. For sorted subsets, 200 to 250 ng of genomic DNA, equivalent to 25,000 to 30,000 T cell genomes, went into each replicate PCR. Purified libraries were measured with a Qubit 3.0 fluorometer, size-checked on a Bioanalyzer 2100, and measured again with the KAPA Library Quantification kit. A separate single-read 150-cycle Illumina NextSeq 550 flow cell was used to sequence each immunoSEQ 96-well plate. The authors' pipeline ran thus. Because the immunoSEQ output held only junctional sequences and lacked quality scores, the filtering could not match the filtering applied to full-length reads. Sequences were annotated with PyIR, a Python wrapper for IgBLAST v1.9, and V/J genes and CDR3 were assigned using IMGT germline references. Any read was removed if the V/J assignment was weak (E-value above 1e-6), the CDR3 was missing, or the read contained stop codons, out-of-frame junctions, or ambiguous translated residues. V3J clonotypes were defined as sequences sharing the same inferred V gene, J gene, and CDR3 amino acid sequence. The percentage overlap between two repertoires was calculated by dividing the number of shared unique clonotypes by the size of the smaller repertoire. Three approaches were used to assess repertoire richness: RTK rarefaction, the Chao1 estimator, and Recon v2.1 estimates of unobserved clonotypes. For all TCRbeta clonotypes obtained by the gDNA method from a handful of donors, generation probabilities were computed with OLGA. TCRdb took this table from immuneACCESS and kept in-frame rearrangements with V and J called. Such tables lack part of the clones; where checked against another copy, unresolved V genes explain under half of the gap, and the rest is unexplained. V and J calls and clone size are those listed in that table; D and trimming were worked out from the DNA. In all, the sample holds fewer than 2.5 million clones, and under 95% of those were seen once. The biggest ten clones account for approximately 0.37% of the sample.

The CDR3 runs 16 amino acids, cysteine and phenylalanine included. The entry retains the CDR3 DNA only, 48 bases that are in frame from base 1. CDR1 and CDR2, per the germline V gene, are SGHAT and FQNNGV. The record originates from a study of shared clonotypes between healthy human individuals (dated by TCRdb to the early 2020s). Describing the broader study: Two women and a few men aged 18 to 49 years were included in the cohort. Per donor, three plates each were used for CD4 naive and CD4 memory, two for CD8 naive, and one for CD8 memory. The study deeply sequenced blood TCR repertoires of roughly five healthy adults to estimate repertoire size and the extent of clonotype sharing between individuals. Libraries were prepared and TCR repertoires were sequenced by different laboratories using diverse techniques, in order to increase sequencing depth and limit assay-specific biases. Leukapheresis yielded between about 0.8 and 9.5 billion PBMCs per donor.

Study-wide conclusions, independent of this receptor: Pairwise subsampling led to the expectation that sequencing depth would affect the degree of clonotype sharing among donors. Estimated clonotype richness was generally larger for naive than for memory subsets. Even with the large sequencing depth, rarefaction of the sorted-subset datasets indicated that sequencing was incomplete. Only blood was sampled, and tissue TCR repertoires likely differ from those in blood. Higher generation probabilities were observed for clonotypes shared by all four sorted-subset donors than for non-shared clonotypes. Roughly 5.2% of naive CD4, around 4% of naive CD8, 2% to 2.5% of memory CD4, and 0.4% of memory CD8 clonotypes were shared across four donors. Because the study included a small number of donors, the genetic and exposure-history diversity represented was limited.

The donors were healthy, HIV-negative adults who had no recently reported acute infections or vaccinations. Every donor was a Caucasian adult living in Nashville, Tennessee, USA. CD4+ T cells were enriched by magnetic negative selection; naive cells were then positively selected on CD45RA, and the negative fraction formed the memory subset. Blood was obtained by leukapheresis, after which PBMCs were separated by Ficoll-Histopaque density gradient centrifugation and cryopreserved in liquid nitrogen vapor phase. Analytical flow cytometry was used to check the purity and quantity of each magnetically sorted T cell population. Each sorted fraction had its genomic DNA isolated and then quantified by UV absorbance on a Nanodrop 2000c.

The chain is made from TRBV11-2 and TRBJ1-5; the D gene lacks a confident call. What was sequenced was naive CD4+ T cells from PBMCs. The cell subset or site label for this specimen denotes: CD45RA+ positively selected. The clonotype was recovered from a man younger than 35 in good health. Some clones in this sample may be carry-over from other donors' samples. In nucleotides, the sequence is TGTGCCAGCAGCTTAGATTGGTGGCAGCTTAATCCGCCCCAGCATTTT. This sequence encodes CASSLDWWQLNPPQHF.